The rows below give T cell receptor beta chains drawn from one sample of a study of control samples from healthy donors and cancer patients. The protocol was immunoSEQ multiplex PCR, while the TCRdb copy is restricted to in-frame clones and leaves out a portion. Of tens of thousands of clones in the sample, roughly nine tenths were seen once. Sequenced input: PBMCs. Receptor source: a man aged 55-75 years with colorectal cancer. Each CDR3 is given with its conserved first and last residue. The order of the fields is V gene, J gene, clone size, D gene, CDR3 DNA, CDR3 protein. The D gene is left open where the match is weak. Clone sizes are given selectively: once, few, many, or a class where the clone is expanded.

TRBV6-1	TRBJ2-1	once	NA	TGTGCCAGCAGTGAGGAGGGGGACTACTACAATGAGCAGTTCTTC	CASSEEGDYYNEQFF
TRBV6-5	TRBJ2-2	NA	NA	TGTGCCAGCAGTTTCTCACAGGGAATCACCGGGGAGCTGTTTTTT	CASSFSQGITGELFF
TRBV19	TRBJ2-2	NA	TRBD1	TGTGCCAGTAGGAAGACAGGGATTAACACCGGGGAGCTGTTTTTT	CASRKTGINTGELFF
TRBV5-1	TRBJ2-5	NA	TRBD2	TGCGCCAGCAGCCCCGGGACTAGCGGGGAGACCCAGTACTTC	CASSPGTSGETQYF
TRBV7-2	TRBJ2-1	NA	TRBD2	TGTGCCAGCAGCCTCTGGGAGCGGGGCAATGAGCAGTTCTTC	CASSLWERGNEQFF
TRBV6-2/TRBV6-3	TRBJ1-2	NA	NA	TGTGCCAGCAGTTACGGGTTTTCGATTGACGATTATGGCTACACCTTC	CASSYGFSIDDYGYTF
TRBV6-2/TRBV6-3	TRBJ2-7	NA	NA	TGTGCCAGCAGTTACTCTGGGGGGCCGTACGAGCAGTACTTC	CASSYSGGPYEQYF
TRBV7-9	TRBJ1-1	NA	TRBD1	TGTGCCAGCAGCTTAGGACAGGGTATAAATGAAGCTTTCTTT	CASSLGQGINEAFF
TRBV19	TRBJ1-1	NA	TRBD1	TGTGCCAGTAGTATACGACAGGGGAACACTGAAGCTTTCTTT	CASSIRQGNTEAFF
TRBV19	TRBJ2-5	NA	NA	TGTGCCAGTAGTCCCGGAGGGGGGGGGCCTCCCCGGGACTTC	CASSPGGGGPPRDF
TRBV5-1	TRBJ2-7	once	TRBD1	TGCGCCAGCAGCTTGGAGGGACAGGGGGGCGGCGAGCAGTACTTC	CASSLEGQGGGEQYF
TRBV28	TRBJ1-5	NA	NA	TGTGCCAGCAGGTACTATTTGGATAGCAATCAGCCCCAGCATTTT	CASRYYLDSNQPQHF
TRBV7-7	TRBJ1-5	NA	NA	TGTGCCAGCAGCTTAGTGGTGCAGTGGCCAAATCAGCCCCAGCATTTT	CASSLVVQWPNQPQHF
TRBV7-9	TRBJ2-3	NA	NA	TGTGCCAGCAGCTTAGTCCAGTGGTATTTT	CASSLVQWYF
TRBV18	TRBJ2-7	NA	NA	TGTGCCAGCTCACCACCGGGACTCCTGGGGAGCTCCTACGAGCAGTACTTC	CASSPPGLLGSSYEQYF
TRBV4-2	TRBJ2-2	NA	TRBD2	TGTGCCAGCAGCCAAAGCCCCGGGACTAGCGGGGTCGGGCGGGAGCTGTTTTTT	CASSQSPGTSGVGRELFF
TRBV9	TRBJ2-2	NA	NA	TGTGCCAGCAGCGCCGGGGGGCGGGTCACCGGGGAGCTGTTTTTT	CASSAGGRVTGELFF
TRBV7-2	TRBJ2-2	few	NA	TGTGCCAGCAGCTTACGGTCGCCCGGGGGTGCCGGGGAGCTGTTTTTT	CASSLRSPGGAGELFF
TRBV20-1	TRBJ2-3	NA	NA	TGCAGTCCAAGTGACAGAAGAGGGTCAGATACGCAGTATTTT	CSPSDRRGSDTQYF
TRBV5-1	TRBJ1-3	NA	NA	TGCGCCAGCAGCCCTACAGACTCTGGAAACACCATATATTTT	CASSPTDSGNTIYF
TRBV19	TRBJ2-1	large	NA	TGTGCCAGTAGTATAGGTGCCAGCTCCTACAATGAGCAGTTCTTC	CASSIGASSYNEQFF
TRBV30	TRBJ2-7	NA	NA	TGTGCCTGGAGTGTATCCCCCTCCGGCCCAGGTAGGGGGCAGTACTTC	CAWSVSPSGPGRGQYF
TRBV6-6	TRBJ1-2	once	TRBD1	TGTGCCAGCAGTTTCGCCGACAGGGTGAACTATGGCTACACCTTC	CASSFADRVNYGYTF
TRBV7-8	TRBJ2-3	NA	TRBD2	TGTGCCAGCAGCCCAAGGGCCTTCGGGGGGACAGATACGCAGTATTTT	CASSPRAFGGTDTQYF
TRBV10-3	TRBJ2-3	NA	NA	TGTGCCATCAGTGAGTCGACTAGCACAGATACGCAGTATTTT	CAISESTSTDTQYF
TRBV5-1	TRBJ1-1	NA	NA	TGCGCCAGCAGCTCGACCTTGAAACAGGGTAGTAATTTCGGCGGACCAATGAACACTGAAGCTTTCTTT	CASSSTLKQGSNFGGPMNTEAFF
TRBV6-6	TRBJ1-5	NA	TRBD1	TGTGCCAGCAGTCCCCGGGACAGGGGGCAGCCCCAGCATTTT	CASSPRDRGQPQHF
TRBV12-3/TRBV12-4	TRBJ2-7	NA	NA	TGTGCCAGCAGTTTGGGCGGTGGAGGCGAGCAGTACTTC	CASSLGGGGEQYF
TRBV27	TRBJ1-1	NA	NA	TGTGCCAGCAGTCTCACAATTGGGGGCGCCCGGGGAGCTGAAGCTTTCTTT	CASSLTIGGARGAEAFF
TRBV5-4	TRBJ2-2	NA	NA	TGTGCCAGCAGCTTGATATATATCGGGATATCCACCGGGGAGCTGTTTTTT	CASSLIYIGISTGELFF
TRBV29-1	TRBJ1-1	NA	TRBD1	TGCAGCGTGGCTATGACAGGGGGGGCCACTGAAGCTTTCTTT	CSVAMTGGATEAFF
TRBV6-6	TRBJ2-1	NA	TRBD2	TGTGCCAGCACCCTTGAGCGGGGGGTACAAAATGAGCAGTTCTTC	CASTLERGVQNEQFF
TRBV2	TRBJ1-1	once	TRBD1	TGTGCCAGCAGTAAGAGGACAGGGACAAACACTGAAGCTTTCTTT	CASSKRTGTNTEAFF
TRBV5-4	TRBJ1-1	NA	TRBD1	TGTGCCAGCAGCCCGGGACAGGGCCTAAGTGAAGCTTTCTTT	CASSPGQGLSEAFF
TRBV3-1/TRBV3-2	TRBJ1-6	NA	NA	TGTGCCAGCAGCCAAGAGGAAGCAAGCCCCTATAATTCACCCCTCCACTTT	CASSQEEASPYNSPLHF
TRBV29-1	TRBJ1-2	NA	NA	TGCAGCGTTGTCAGGCGTGAGGGGCTTGGCTATGGCTACACCTTC	CSVVRREGLGYGYTF
TRBV7-9	TRBJ1-1	NA	NA	TGTGCCAGCAGCCCCCTAAGATGGGGAGGGCTGAACACTGAAGCTTTCTTT	CASSPLRWGGLNTEAFF
TRBV6-2/TRBV6-3	TRBJ2-7	once	NA	TGTGCCAGCAGTTACCTGGGCGAAAGGCAGTACTTC	CASSYLGERQYF
TRBV14	TRBJ2-2	NA	NA	TGTGCCAGCAGCCGGATTACTAACACCGGGGAGCTGTTTTTT	CASSRITNTGELFF
TRBV5-4	TRBJ1-2	NA	TRBD1	TGTGCCAGCAGGGAATGGGGACAGGGCTTGAGCTACACCTTC	CASREWGQGLSYTF
TRBV7-2	TRBJ1-5	NA	NA	TGTGCCAGCAGCTTAAAGGGTGCCAATCAGCCCCAGCATTTT	CASSLKGANQPQHF
TRBV7-2	TRBJ1-1	NA	NA	TGTGCCAGCAGTTTGACGGGGACCACTGAAGCTTTCTTT	CASSLTGTTEAFF
TRBV4-1	TRBJ2-5	NA	NA	TGCGCCAGCAGCCGCGCAGGGGGGGGAGGCAGGGAGACCCAGTACTTC	CASSRAGGGGRETQYF
TRBV9	TRBJ1-3	NA	NA	TGTGCCAGCAGCGTAGGGGGGCCCCGCTTTGGAAACACCATATATTTT	CASSVGGPRFGNTIYF
TRBV27	TRBJ2-7	NA	NA	TGTGCCAGCAGTTTGTGGGGGGCGGACTACGAGCAGTACTTC	CASSLWGADYEQYF
TRBV30	TRBJ2-7	NA	NA	TGTGCCTGGAGAGTTAGCGGAGGAACCTACGAGCAGTACTTC	CAWRVSGGTYEQYF
TRBV10-1	TRBJ2-1	NA	NA	TGCGCCAGCAGTTCCGGGTCCCGCCGGCCCTTCTTC	CASSSGSRRPFF
TRBV6-2/TRBV6-3	TRBJ2-2	NA	NA	TGTGCCAGCAGTTACGGAGTATATAACACCGGGGAGCTGTTTTTT	CASSYGVYNTGELFF
TRBV4-1	TRBJ1-2	NA	NA	TGCGCCAGCAGCCCGCAGGTGGCTAACTATGGCTACACCTTC	CASSPQVANYGYTF
TRBV11-2	TRBJ2-7	NA	NA	TGTGCCAGTAGGGGCGCCCGGTCCTACGAGCAGTACTTC	CASRGARSYEQYF
TRBV10-3	TRBJ1-2	NA	NA	TGTGCCACCAAATGGGTTGGCTACACCTTC	CATKWVGYTF
TRBV4-1	TRBJ1-4	NA	TRBD1	TGCGCCAGCAGCCAACCGACAGGGACATATGAAAAACTGTTTTTT	CASSQPTGTYEKLFF
TRBV5-1	TRBJ1-2	NA	NA	TGCGCCAGCAGCTTAGGGACCTCCAACTATGGCTACACCTTC	CASSLGTSNYGYTF
TRBV27	TRBJ2-4	NA	NA	TGTGCCAGCAGTTTACGGGGGCTTAGCGGCATTCAGTACTTC	CASSLRGLSGIQYF
TRBV7-2	TRBJ2-2	NA	TRBD2	TGTGCCAGCAGCTTCATAGCGGGGAACACCGGGGAGCTGTTTTTT	CASSFIAGNTGELFF
TRBV10-3	TRBJ2-7	few	TRBD2	TGTGCCCTGGGAGCGGGGTACGAGCAGTACTTC	CALGAGYEQYF
TRBV6-2/TRBV6-3	TRBJ1-1	NA	TRBD1	TGTGCCAGCAGTTACCGAGACAGGGCGAACACTGAAGCTTTCTTT	CASSYRDRANTEAFF
TRBV6-2/TRBV6-3	TRBJ2-7	NA	NA	TGTGCCAGCAGTTACGGTACGGCGAAGGTTTTCCCCTACGAGCAGTACTTC	CASSYGTAKVFPYEQYF
TRBV19	TRBJ2-7	NA	NA	TGTGCCAGTAGCCCAAGGCCTGACAGCTCCTACGAGCAGTACTTC	CASSPRPDSSYEQYF